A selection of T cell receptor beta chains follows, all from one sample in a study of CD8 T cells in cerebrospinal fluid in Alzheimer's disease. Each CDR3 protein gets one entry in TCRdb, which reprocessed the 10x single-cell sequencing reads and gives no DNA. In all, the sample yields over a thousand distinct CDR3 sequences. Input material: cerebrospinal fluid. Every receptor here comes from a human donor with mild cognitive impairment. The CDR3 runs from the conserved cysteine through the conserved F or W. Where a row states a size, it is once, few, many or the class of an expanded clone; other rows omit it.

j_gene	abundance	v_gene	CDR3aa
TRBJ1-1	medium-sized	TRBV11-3	CASSHEGNTEAFF
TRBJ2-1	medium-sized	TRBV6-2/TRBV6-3	CASSYSVLDYSYNEQFF
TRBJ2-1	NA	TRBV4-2	CASSPPREIGGYNEQFF
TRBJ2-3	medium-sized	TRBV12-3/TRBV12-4	CASSLSGLATDTQYF
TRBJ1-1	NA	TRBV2	CASSDQGMNTEAFF
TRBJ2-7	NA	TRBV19	CASSPLGGTARRGAYEQYF
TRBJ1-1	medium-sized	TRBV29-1	CSVRFGNTEAFF
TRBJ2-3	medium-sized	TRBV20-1	CSARRTSGTGDTQYF
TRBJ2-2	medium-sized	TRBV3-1	CASSRYTGELFF
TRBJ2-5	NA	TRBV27	CASSLVAGDIETQYF
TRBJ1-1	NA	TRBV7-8	CASSLGGETGYTEAFF
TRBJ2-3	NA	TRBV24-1	CATSDSLGGSGTDTQYF
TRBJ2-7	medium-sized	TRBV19	CASSLAGERGAYEQYF
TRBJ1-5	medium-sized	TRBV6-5	CATSGGQPQHF
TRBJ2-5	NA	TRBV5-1	CASSPTGTGKGTQYF
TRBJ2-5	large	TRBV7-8	CASSQMEETQYF
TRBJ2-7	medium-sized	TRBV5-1	CASGEEISYEQYF
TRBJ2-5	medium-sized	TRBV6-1	CASSEMVAGEETQYF
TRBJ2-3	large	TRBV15	CATSTGGNTQYF
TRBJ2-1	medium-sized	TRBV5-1	CASRSGDRLRGEQFF
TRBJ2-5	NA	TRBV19	CASKRQGAKETQYF
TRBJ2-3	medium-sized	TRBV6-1	CASNSAGTITDTQYF
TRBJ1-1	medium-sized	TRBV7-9	CASSSGTPNTEAFF
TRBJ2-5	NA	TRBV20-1	CSARRGGRGETQYF
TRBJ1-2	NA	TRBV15	CATSREHGQGAYYGYTF
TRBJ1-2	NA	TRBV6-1	CASSDRPGTGGYGYTF
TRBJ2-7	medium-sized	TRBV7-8	CASLGPDRSPYEQYF
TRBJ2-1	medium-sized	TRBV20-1	CSAPPLAGGGNEQFF
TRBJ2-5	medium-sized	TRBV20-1	CSARDREGLETQYF
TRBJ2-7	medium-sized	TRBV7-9	CASSSGQGAATYEQYF
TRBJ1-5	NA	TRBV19	CASSNSRDRVNQPQHF
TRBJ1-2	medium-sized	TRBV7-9	CASSPSSYGYTF
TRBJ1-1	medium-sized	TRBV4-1	CASSQMTGNTEAFF
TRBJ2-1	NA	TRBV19	CASSTGLVNEQFF
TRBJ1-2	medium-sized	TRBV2	CASRGGDYGYTF
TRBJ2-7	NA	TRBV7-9	CASSLQGRGYEQYF
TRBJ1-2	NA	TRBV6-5	CASLTLGAGRGYTF
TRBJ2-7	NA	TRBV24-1	CATSDPGTSGYEQYF
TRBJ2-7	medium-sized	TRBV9	CASSVGTSGLVSDEQYF
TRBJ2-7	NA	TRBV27	CASSRDRGLVEQYF
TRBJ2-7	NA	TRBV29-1	CSVEPGGAPNEQYF
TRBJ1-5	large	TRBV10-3	CAISQAQQGNQPQHF
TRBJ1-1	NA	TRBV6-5	CASSYRQGAGNTEAFF
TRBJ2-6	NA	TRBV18	CASSPPYRAGANVLTF
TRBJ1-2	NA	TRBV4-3	CASSQDGGLWGYTF
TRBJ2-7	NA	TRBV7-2	CASSFELPSYEQYF
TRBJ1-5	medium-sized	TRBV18	CASSPRYGENQPQHF
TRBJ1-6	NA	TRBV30	CALSRQANNSPLHF
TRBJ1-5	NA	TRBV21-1	CASSSRFTGGRQPQHF
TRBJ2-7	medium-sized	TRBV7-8	CASSPDRGVTYEQYF
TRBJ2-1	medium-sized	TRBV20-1	CSARWTNNEQFF
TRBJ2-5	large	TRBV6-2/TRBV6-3	CASSPSAETQYF
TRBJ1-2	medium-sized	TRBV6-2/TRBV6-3	CASRKIGASPDYGYTF
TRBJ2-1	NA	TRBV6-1	CASSEVGYNEQFF
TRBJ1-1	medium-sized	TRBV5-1	CASSTGTGRDEAFF
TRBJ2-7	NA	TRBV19	CASSRTGQSEQYF
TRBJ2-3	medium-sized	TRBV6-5	CASSYPGQGTDTQYF